The source of this T cell receptor beta chain is a study of shared clonotypes between healthy human individuals. Overall study: Plates per donor: three CD4 naive, three CD4 memory, two CD8 naive, one CD8 memory.

Each PCR replicate from the sorted subsets contained about 200 ng DNA, which is about 30,000 T cell genomes. Here immunoSEQ multiplex PCR was the method, and the copy in TCRdb shows in-frame clones only, minus some. Here the sample spans about 1.9 million clones, just over 90% being singletons. As to this clone: Its matching antigen is unknown.

Germline V gene sequence: CDR1 SQVTM, CDR2 ANQGSEA. The CDR3 covers 15 residues. Trimming shortened V by 4 bases and J by 2 bases, and 14 bases separated the two germline ends. Findings of the study overall: The generation probabilities recorded for non-shared clonotypes fell below those of clonotypes shared by all four donors.

Terminally differentiated effector memory CD45RA+ cells were excluded by CCR7 positive selection of CD45RO-negative cells. Sequenced material: naive CD8+ T cells from PBMCs. The chain combines TRBV29-1 with TRBJ2-2; TRBD2 is a possible D gene (6 bases). This clonotype originated in a man aged 18 to 30 in good health. Some clones in this sample may be carry-over from other donors' samples. The CDR3 protein is CSVVFWTTNTGELFF. CDR3 DNA sequence: TGCAGCGTTGTGTTCTGGACTACTAACACCGGGGAGCTGTTTTTT.